Below are 21 T cell receptor beta chains sequenced from a single sample in a study of spatial heterogeneity in lung cancer. Regarding time point: blood at routine non-recurrence follow-up after resection. Unsorted whole RNA of tumor, nontumor lung or frozen PBMC was sequenced. Using its own MiXCR run on the 5' RACE reads, TCRdb lists one record per CDR3 protein. The top ten hold 35% to 45% of the sample, which has approximately 50,000 distinct CDR3 sequences, 7.4% seen once. The sample was PBMCs, taken at follow-up. The receptors originated from a female donor with early-stage non-small cell lung cancer.

This clonotype has at least ten counts. J is TRBJ1-1 and V is TRBV6-2 or TRBV6-3, with D maybe TRBD1 (5 bases). Germline V gives CDR1 MNHEY, CDR2 SVGEGT. The ends were cut back, 1 base at V and 1 base at J, with 10 bases in the middle. The CDR3 runs 15 residues. CDR3 in amino acids: CASSYFQGANTEAFF. The CDR3 DNA sequence: TGTGCCAGCAGTTACTTTCAGGGCGCGAACACTGAAGCTTTCTTT.

The V call is TRBV28, the J call TRBJ2-3, with D possibly matching TRBD1 (6 bases). This CDR3 is built from 15 residues. V lost 3 bases, J lost 4 bases, and 14 bases lay in between. Germline V CDR1 and CDR2: MDHEN, SYDVKM. The CDR3 loop is CASSLVGAVSDTQYF. In DNA, the CDR3 is TGTGCCAGCAGTTTGGTGGGGGCGGTGTCAGATACGCAGTATTTT.

In this sample, this clonotype turned up a few times. This chain uses TRBV29-1 with TRBJ1-1, with D tentatively TRBD1 (5 bases). The CDR3 has 10 residues. The V end was cut by 7 bases, the J end by 7 bases, with 10 bases between. The germline gives CDR1 SQVTM, CDR2 ANQGSEA. The CDR3, as DNA: TGCAGCGCCAGGGCCGTTGAAGCTTTCTTT. Translation: CSARAVEAFF.

The CDR3 DNA follows: TGTGCCAGCAGCCAAGACAGGGGTTCACCCCTCCACTTT. It yields the protein CASSQDRGSPLHF. The V gene is TRBV4-2, the J gene TRBJ1-6, with a weak D call TRBD1 (6 bases). Germline V gene data show CDR1 as LGHNA and CDR2 as YNFKEQ. Between the trimmed V and J ends, which lost 0 bases and 9 bases, there was a span of 6 bases. This CDR3 comprises 13 residues.

This clonotype was observed many times. V and J are TRBV2 and TRBJ1-5; D unclear. This CDR3 has 12 residues. Between the trimmed V and J ends, which lost 7 bases and 8 bases, there was a span of 12 bases. The germline V gene has CDR1 SNHLY and CDR2 FYNNEI. The CDR3 bases are TGTGCCAGCATGGGAAACAAGGAGCCCCAGCATTTT. As protein: CASMGNKEPQHF.

The chain recombines TRBV5-1 with TRBJ2-2, with D tentatively TRBD2 (7 bases). The V gene lost 1 base and the J gene lost 4 bases, with 11 bases spanning the gap. Germline assignment: CDR1 SGHRS and CDR2 YFSETQ. CDR3 length: 15 amino acids. CDR3 residues: CASSLPGGGTGELFF. CDR3 bases: TGCGCCAGCAGCTTGCCGGGGGGCGGCACCGGGGAGCTGTTTTTT.

Ten or more counts support this clonotype. The gene calls are TRBV10-1 and TRBJ2-7; 7 bases agree with TRBD1. CDR3 length: 15 residues. The germline V gene has CDR1 WNHNN and CDR2 SYGVQD (reference sequence). The V segment lost 4 bases and the J segment 4 bases; nucleotides outside the gene matches: 10. The CDR3 DNA reads as TGCGCCAGCAGTGGGGACGGGACAGCCTTTTACGAGCAGTACTTC. Protein: CASSGDGTAFYEQYF.

This chain joins TRBV11-2 and TRBJ2-7; TRBD2 agrees at 15 bases. The CDR3 length is 18 residues. J was trimmed by 3 bases and V by 4 bases; bases with no gene match: 10. Looked up from germline, CDR1 is SGHAT and CDR2 is FQNNGV. The chain's CDR3 is CASSSGTSGGFTLYEQYF. As DNA, the CDR3 is TGTGCCAGCAGCTCCGGGACTAGCGGGGGGTTTACCCTCTACGAGCAGTACTTC.

This clonotype was detected a few times. This chain uses TRBV3-1 with TRBJ2-1, with no clear D. Germline-derived CDR1 and CDR2 are LGHDT and YNNKEL (reference sequence). This CDR3 is built from 14 residues. V lost 3 bases and J 4 bases, leaving 10 bases between the germline ends. Written as DNA, the CDR3 is TGTGCCAGCAGCCAGTCTGGACCTTACAATGAGCAGTTCTTC. Protein product: CASSQSGPYNEQFF.

This clonotype was recorded at least ten times. The genes are TRBV4-2 and TRBJ1-1; 8 bases align to TRBD1. With V trimmed by 1 base and J by 1 base, 14 bases remained unmatched. CDR1 is LGHNA and CDR2 is YNFKEQ in the germline V gene. The CDR3 length is 19 residues. The CDR3 loop is CASSQGGGRGHGRNTEAFF. CDR3 DNA: TGTGCCAGCAGCCAAGGAGGAGGCAGGGGGCACGGAAGGAACACTGAAGCTTTCTTT.

This clonotype showed up just a few times. The genes are TRBV28 and TRBJ2-7; D is unclear. CDR1 and CDR2 (germline): MDHEN, SYDVKM. The CDR3 is 11 residues long. V was cut by 9 bases and J by 4 bases, with 10 bases left in between. The CDR3 spells CASLGVYEQYF. CDR3 in DNA: TGTGCCAGTCTAGGTGTTTACGAGCAGTACTTC. Together with reference TRBV28 and TRBJ2-7, the CDR3 gives the full variable domain: DVKVTQSSRYLVKRTGEKVFLECVQDMDHENMFWYRQDPGLGLRLIYFSYDVKMKEKGDIPEGYSVSREKKERFSLILESASTNQTSMYLCASLGVYEQYFGPGTRLTVT.

This clonotype turned up a few times. The chain uses TRBV13 and TRBJ2-7, with a tentative D call TRBD1 (6 bases). V was cut by 0 bases and J by 7 bases, with 22 bases left in between. The CDR3 spans 17 residues. Germline V gene lookup returns CDR1 PRHDT and CDR2 FYEKMQ (reference sequence). CDR3 sequence: CASSLGRFDRTQGEQYF. In nucleotides, the CDR3 is TGTGCCAGCAGCTTAGGGAGGTTCGACAGGACCCAAGGGGAGCAGTACTTC.

This clonotype was recorded at least ten times. V gene TRBV7-8 combines with J gene TRBJ2-3, with TRBD1 as a possible D gene (5 bases). The CDR3 has 16 residues. Trimming shortened V by 3 bases and J by 1 base, and 14 bases separated the two germline ends. Germline CDR1 reads SGHVS; CDR2 reads FQNEAQ. The CDR3 reads CASSFDWGPRTDTQYF. The CDR3 DNA is TGTGCCAGCAGCTTTGACTGGGGCCCCCGCACAGATACGCAGTATTTT.

This clonotype was counted ten times or more. The rearrangement links TRBV12-3 or TRBV12-4 to TRBJ1-3; D unresolved. The CDR3 loop spans 13 amino acids. With 1 base removed from V and 2 bases from J, the gap between germline ends came to 3 bases. CDR3 protein: CASSLGPGNTIYF. As DNA, the CDR3 is TGTGCCAGCAGTTTAGGGCCTGGAAACACCATATATTTT.

At least ten counts were recorded for this clonotype. The DNA for the CDR3 is TGCAGTGCTAGAGATCAGGGGAATGAAAAACTGTTTTTT. This translates into CSARDQGNEKLFF. The chain recombines TRBV20-1 with TRBJ1-4; possible D gene TRBD1, 6 bases. This CDR3 has 13 residues. Germline lookup yields CDR1 DFQATT and CDR2 SNEGSKA (reference sequence). Trimming removed 0 bases from V and 5 bases from J, with 7 bases in between.

This clonotype was recorded at least ten times. This chain uses TRBV12-3 or TRBV12-4 with TRBJ2-5; D might be TRBD2 (5 bases). This CDR3 spans 13 amino acids. V was trimmed by 5 bases and J by 2 bases, leaving 9 bases between them. In DNA form, the CDR3 reads TGTGCCAGCAGTCTCGGGATACAAGAGACCCAGTACTTC. It yields the protein CASSLGIQETQYF.

This clonotype has just a few counts. The gene calls are TRBV5-1 and TRBJ1-1; TRBD1 matches 7 bases. The V gene end was trimmed by 0 bases and the J gene end by 5 bases; junction bases not matched to a gene: 16. Germline V gene data show CDR1 as SGHRS and CDR2 as YFSETQ. The CDR3 spans 18 residues. The CDR3 spells CASSLASSRRQGLTEAFF. Written as DNA, the CDR3 is TGCGCCAGCAGCTTGGCCTCGAGTCGGCGACAGGGCTTAACTGAAGCTTTCTTT.

There are many counts of this clonotype. The rearrangement links TRBV10-3 to TRBJ2-1; no firm D call. The germline V gene has CDR1 ENHRY and CDR2 SYGVKD. Trimming took off 3 bases at V and 6 bases at J, with 6 bases between the two ends. CDR3 length: 12 amino acids. CDR3 DNA sequence: TGTGCCATCAGTGAATCTGGCAATGAGCAGTTCTTC. Amino acid sequence: CAISESGNEQFF.

The V gene is TRBV6-1, the J gene TRBJ2-4, with TRBD2 identical over 11 bases. After removal of 3 bases from V and 8 bases from J, the junction contained 3 bases not matched to a gene. The germline CDR1 and CDR2 sequences are MNHNS and SASEGT. This CDR3 has 14 amino acids. CDR3 DNA sequence: TGTGCCAGCAGTGAGGGACTAGCGGTGGACATTCAGTACTTC. Its protein product is CASSEGLAVDIQYF.

This clonotype turned up a few times. CDR3 nucleotides: TGTGCCAGCAGTGAAGACGGCAGAATAGTAGCCAAAAACATTCAGTACTTC. It is translated as CASSEDGRIVAKNIQYF. V and J are TRBV6-1 and TRBJ2-4, with D unclear. The germline V and J ends were trimmed by 1 base and 0 bases, with 13 bases remaining between them. Germline V gene lookup returns CDR1 MNHNS and CDR2 SASEGT. This CDR3 has 17 amino acids.

This clonotype was counted a few times. V usage is TRBV20-1 and J usage is TRBJ2-5; TRBD2 matches at 15 bases. Germline CDR1 DFQATT, CDR2 SNEGSKA (reference sequence). With 3 bases clipped from V and 5 bases from J, the junction kept 7 bases outside the gene matches. The CDR3 extends over 16 amino acids. The CDR3 region is CSASRTSGGARETQYF. CDR3 sequence (DNA): TGCAGTGCTAGCAGGACTAGCGGGGGGGCCAGGGAGACCCAGTACTTC.